What follows are 25 T cell receptor beta chains derived from one specimen sequenced in a study of OX40 agonist ivuxolimab in advanced cancers. Here immunoSEQ multiplex PCR was the method, and the copy in TCRdb shows in-frame clones only, minus some. The sample holds about 120,000 clones, around 87% seen once. The input for sequencing was CD4+ or CD8+ T cells sorted from blood, taken in a trial of the OX40 agonist ivuxolimab. These receptor sequences come from an adult with an advanced solid tumor such as melanoma, head and neck, liver or kidney cancer.

The V call is TRBV7-2, the J call TRBJ2-7, with a tentative D call TRBD2 (5 bases). Germline CDR1 and CDR2: SGHTA and FQGNSA. The CDR3 contains 14 residues. V was clipped by 2 bases and J by 6 bases, with 14 bases between them. CDR3 region: CASSLTEGWGEQYF. In nucleotides, the CDR3 is TGTGCCAGCAGCTTAACCGAGGGCTGGGGCGAGCAGTACTTC.

This clone has just a few counts. The genes are TRBV29-1 and TRBJ1-2, with no clear D. The CDR3 covers 9 residues. V gave up 4 bases and J gave up 6 bases, with 3 bases separating them. Germline values: CDR1 SQVTM, CDR2 ANQGSEA. The CDR3 reads CSVGDGYTF. CDR3 nucleotides: TGCAGCGTTGGGGATGGCTACACCTTC.

This chain uses TRBV9 with TRBJ1-5; TRBD1 matches at 9 bases. Germline CDR1 SGDLS, CDR2 YYNGEE. The V and J ends lost 2 bases and 6 bases, in that order; junction bases with no gene match: 9. The CDR3 totals 16 residues. As DNA, the CDR3 is TGTGCCAGCAGCGTCGGGACAGGGCCTGGGGGTCAGCCCCAGCATTTT. The encoded protein is CASSVGTGPGGQPQHF. Looking up the rest from reference TRBV9 and TRBJ1-5 gives the full variable domain: DSGVTQTPKHLITATGQRVTLRCSPRSGDLSVYWYQQSLDQGLQFLIQYYNGEERAKGNILERFSAQQFPDLHSELNLSSLELGDSALYFCASSVGTGPGGQPQHFGDGTRLSIL.

This clone was observed a single time. The chain uses TRBV28 and TRBJ1-2, with 8 bases matching TRBD1. Trimming at V came to 4 bases and at J to 5 bases, leaving 6 bases not matched to a gene. CDR3 size: 14 residues. Germline CDR1 reads MDHEN; CDR2 reads SYDVKM. The CDR3 region has the DNA TGTGCCAGCAGTTCCAGGGGGCAATGGTATGGCTACACCTTC. This encodes CASSSRGQWYGYTF.

This clone has a single count. An end of the junction differs from the germline gene, which may be a read error. The chain uses TRBV18 and TRBJ1-2, with 8 bases identical to TRBD1. The CDR3 is 13 residues long. Germline values: CDR1 KGHSH, CDR2 LQKENI. Here the CDR3 reads CASSPQGGDGYTF. CDR3 DNA: TGTGCCAGCTCCCCACAGGGGGGCGATGGCTACACCTTC.

This sequence joins TRBV6-6 and TRBJ1-1; D unclear. V was trimmed by 3 bases and J by 0 bases, leaving 2 bases between them. CDR1 is MNHNY, CDR2 SVGAGI, per germline (reference sequence). The CDR3 is 12 residues long. The CDR3 bases are TGTGCCAGCAGTTATGTGAACACTGAAGCTTTCTTT. Its translation is CASSYVNTEAFF.

V gene TRBV28 combines with J gene TRBJ1-5; D is ambiguous. Between the trimmed V and J ends, which lost 6 bases and 0 bases, there was a span of 12 bases. Germline CDR1 is MDHEN and CDR2 is SYDVKM. This CDR3 is built from 15 residues. As DNA, the CDR3 is TGTGCCAGCAGCCCGTGGCAGAGTAGCAATCAGCCCCAGCATTTT. Residues: CASSPWQSSNQPQHF.

This chain links TRBV19 with TRBJ1-2, with 10 bases aligning to TRBD1. The CDR3 length is 13 residues. CDR1 and CDR2 (germline): LNHDA, SQIVND (reference sequence). Trimming cost V 7 bases and J 8 bases; bases outside gene matches: 7. This chain's CDR3 is CASTIDRGLGYTF. The CDR3 DNA reads TGTGCCAGTACCATTGACAGGGGGCTCGGCTACACCTTC.

This chain connects TRBV2 to TRBJ1-2; D might be TRBD1 (6 bases). The length of the CDR3 is 13 residues. CDR1 SNHLY and CDR2 FYNNEI come from the germline V gene. Trimming took off 6 bases at V and 8 bases at J, with 16 bases between the two ends. The CDR3 sequence: CASSVGALIGYTF. The CDR3 bases are TGTGCCAGCAGCGTGGGGGCCCTCATCGGCTACACCTTC.

The V and J genes are TRBV4-2 and TRBJ2-3; 8 bases fit TRBD2. CDR1 LGHNA and CDR2 YNFKEQ come from the germline V gene. The CDR3 runs to 17 residues. After removal of 0 bases from V and 2 bases from J, the junction contained 7 bases not matched to a gene. As DNA, the CDR3 is TGTGCCAGCAGCCAAGATGGGGCGGGGGGATCCACAGATACGCAGTATTTT. This codes for CASSQDGAGGSTDTQYF.

The chain uses TRBV7-3 and TRBJ2-1; the D is unclear. The CDR3 extends over 13 amino acids. Trimming cost V 5 bases and J 7 bases, with 12 bases left between them. Germline loops: CDR1 SGHTA, CDR2 FQGTGA. The CDR3, as DNA: TGTGCCAGCAGCCCCTACCTGGGTAATGAGCAGTTCTTC. Translation gives CASSPYLGNEQFF.

The rearrangement links TRBV6-5 to TRBJ1-5; D is unresolved. The V and J ends lost 0 bases and 7 bases respectively, with 10 bases between them. The germline V gene has CDR1 MNHEY and CDR2 SVGAGI. This CDR3 region has 14 residues. The CDR3 nucleotides are TGTGCCAGCAGTTACTCCGTCGAAGGGCAGCCCCAGCATTTT. Amino acids: CASSYSVEGQPQHF.

This clone was found once. The V call is TRBV9, the J call TRBJ2-5; a possible D gene is TRBD1 (6 bases). The CDR3 runs to 16 residues. Trimming took off 3 bases at V and 1 base at J, with 16 bases between the two ends. The germline V gene has CDR1 SGDLS and CDR2 YYNGEE. CDR3 residues: CASSAQQGAVQETQYF. CDR3 nucleotides: TGTGCCAGCAGCGCCCAACAGGGAGCGGTCCAAGAGACCCAGTACTTC.

The chain is built from TRBV7-2 and TRBJ1-2; 8 bases map to TRBD1. The V gene end was trimmed by 7 bases and the J gene end by 8 bases; junction bases not matched to a gene: 6. The CDR3 consists of 12 residues. Germline lookup yields CDR1 SGHTA and CDR2 FQGNSA. In DNA, the CDR3 is TGTGCCAGCACCCCCGGACAGGGAGGCTACACCTTC. Its translation: CASTPGQGGYTF.

This chain links TRBV27 with TRBJ1-1; tentatively, D is TRBD1 (6 bases). The germline V gene encodes CDR1 MNHEY and CDR2 SMNVEV (reference sequence). V was shortened by 8 bases and J by 5 bases, with 18 bases between the two germline ends. This CDR3 region has 14 residues. In nucleotides, the CDR3 is TGTGCCAGCCAGGATGCGGGGGCTTCTACTGAAGCTTTCTTT. Translating it yields CASQDAGASTEAFF.

The V gene is TRBV4-2, the J gene TRBJ2-3; 7 bases fit TRBD1. The CDR3 extends over 14 amino acids. V gave up 1 base and J gave up 4 bases; unmatched junction bases: 2. Germline CDR1 is LGHNA and CDR2 is YNFKEQ. CDR3 DNA: TGTGCCAGCAGCCAAGGGACAGGCTCAGATACGCAGTATTTT. Its translation is CASSQGTGSDTQYF.

The CDR3 DNA sequence: TGTGCCATCAGTGAGGGACAGGGGGCAAGCACAGATACGCAGTATTTT. It is translated as CAISEGQGASTDTQYF. The chain has TRBV10-3 and TRBJ2-3; 11 bases are a match to TRBD1. Losses at the gene ends were 2 bases for V and 0 bases for J; bases not matched to a gene: 1. The V gene's germline CDR1 is ENHRY and CDR2 SYGVKD. CDR3 size: 16 residues.

The chain has TRBV5-1 and TRBJ2-3; 7 nucleotides match TRBD2. V lost 3 bases, J lost 0 bases, and 13 bases stayed unmatched. The CDR3 is 18 amino acids. The germline CDR1 and CDR2 sequences are SGHRS and YFSETQ. The CDR3 loop reads CASSSQRAGTTSTDTQYF. Here the CDR3 DNA reads TGCGCCAGCAGCTCTCAACGAGCGGGGACCACTAGCACAGATACGCAGTATTTT.

The rearrangement links TRBV19 to TRBJ2-3; TRBD2 aligns across 7 bases. The CDR3 is 15 amino acids. Per the germline V gene, CDR1 is LNHDA and CDR2 is SQIVND (reference sequence). V trimming: 3 bases; J trimming: 3 bases; junction bases outside the gene matches: 6. This CDR3 reads CASSIRLAETDTQYF. The CDR3 DNA follows: TGTGCCAGTAGTATTCGGCTAGCGGAAACAGATACGCAGTATTTT.

In its sample, this clone was seen once. V and J are TRBV10-3 and TRBJ2-5; no reliable D call. Germline V CDR1 and CDR2: ENHRY, SYGVKD. Trimming took 11 bases from V and 1 from J, leaving 14 bases between them. The CDR3 length is 13 residues. DNA of the CDR3: TGTGCCGCCAATGATACACCCCAAGAGACCCAGTACTTC. It codes for CAANDTPQETQYF.

This chain uses TRBV5-1 with TRBJ1-5; D call uncertain. The CDR3 loop spans 13 amino acids. CDR1 and CDR2 from the germline V gene are SGHRS and YFSETQ. V lost 4 bases, J lost 5 bases, and 10 bases lay in between. The CDR3 region has the DNA TGCGCCAGCAGCAAAGACACCGATCAGCCCCAGCATTTT. Translating gives CASSKDTDQPQHF. The complete variable domain, with remaining parts taken from reference TRBV5-1 and TRBJ1-5, reads KAGVTQTPRYLIKTRGQQVTLSCSPISGHRSVSWYQQTPGQGLQFLFEYFSETQRNKGNFPGRFSGRQFSNSRSEMNVSTLELGDSALYLCASSKDTDQPQHFGDGTRLSIL.

The CDR3 protein is CASSFRDVAPSGNEQFF. CDR3 nucleotide sequence: TGTGCCAGCAGCTTCCGGGACGTAGCTCCGTCTGGCAATGAGCAGTTCTTC. The chain uses TRBV5-5 and TRBJ2-1; TRBD1 or TRBD2 may be the D gene (5 bases each). V was trimmed by 2 bases and J by 6 bases, leaving 21 bases between them. The length of the CDR3 is 17 residues. The germline V gene has CDR1 SGHKS and CDR2 YYEKEE (reference sequence).

The rearrangement joins TRBV18 to TRBJ2-4, with D perhaps TRBD1 (6 bases). Germline CDR1 KGHSH, CDR2 LQKENI. V was shortened by 5 bases and J by 0 bases, with 11 bases between the two germline ends. There are 15 residues in the CDR3. The DNA for the CDR3 is TGTGCCAGCTCAGTCGGACAGCTAGCCAAAAACATTCAGTACTTC. This encodes CASSVGQLAKNIQYF.

V usage is TRBV25-1 and J usage is TRBJ2-7; 8 nucleotides align to TRBD2. CDR1 and CDR2 from the germline V gene are MGHDK and SYGVNS. The CDR3 loop spans 16 amino acids. Unmatched junction bases numbered 7, after V lost 3 bases and J lost 0 bases. The CDR3 is CASSDLSGGLSYEQYF. CDR3 in DNA: TGTGCCAGCAGTGATTTAAGCGGGGGTCTCTCCTACGAGCAGTACTTC.

The chain combines TRBV7-3 with TRBJ2-1; 12 bases line up with TRBD1. V shed 3 bases, J shed 6 bases, and the junction held 3 bases outside the gene matches. CDR3 length equals 15 residues. Germline CDR1 SGHTA, CDR2 FQGTGA. CDR3 sequence reads: CASSFGTGGFNEQFF. The CDR3 DNA sequence: TGTGCCAGCAGCTTCGGGACAGGGGGCTTCAATGAGCAGTTCTTC.